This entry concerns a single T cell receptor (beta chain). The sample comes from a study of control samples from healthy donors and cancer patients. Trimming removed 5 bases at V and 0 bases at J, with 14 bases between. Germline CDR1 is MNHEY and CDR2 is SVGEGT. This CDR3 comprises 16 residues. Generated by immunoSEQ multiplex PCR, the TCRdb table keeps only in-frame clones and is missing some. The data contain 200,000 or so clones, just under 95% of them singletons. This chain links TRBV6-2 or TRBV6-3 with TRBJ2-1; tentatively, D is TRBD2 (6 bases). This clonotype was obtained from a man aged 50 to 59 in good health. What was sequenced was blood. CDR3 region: CASSKPQTSSYNEQFF. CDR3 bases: TGTGCCAGCAGTAAGCCCCAGACTAGCTCCTACAATGAGCAGTTCTTC.